This T cell receptor (beta chain) was retrieved from a study of identical twins. TCRdb passed the 5' RACE reads through MiXCR, listing each CDR3 protein once. The repertoire consists of 600,000 to 700,000 distinct CDR3 sequences, with around 21% occurring once and the leading ten covering more than 4%. Germline lookup yields CDR1 SGHRS and CDR2 YFSETQ. This CDR3 has 17 residues. Trimming cost V 4 bases and J 3 bases; bases outside gene matches: 8. These data were also filed under a second study, of T cells expressing NK-cell markers.

The receptor was derived from a woman aged 18-29 years in good health. The V gene is TRBV5-1, the J gene TRBJ2-2; 11 bases line up with TRBD1. Sequenced sample: PBMCs. CDR3 DNA sequence: TGCGCCAGCAGCAAGGTCCGGACAGGGGGCCACACCGGGGAGCTGTTTTTT. It specifies CASSKVRTGGHTGELFF.